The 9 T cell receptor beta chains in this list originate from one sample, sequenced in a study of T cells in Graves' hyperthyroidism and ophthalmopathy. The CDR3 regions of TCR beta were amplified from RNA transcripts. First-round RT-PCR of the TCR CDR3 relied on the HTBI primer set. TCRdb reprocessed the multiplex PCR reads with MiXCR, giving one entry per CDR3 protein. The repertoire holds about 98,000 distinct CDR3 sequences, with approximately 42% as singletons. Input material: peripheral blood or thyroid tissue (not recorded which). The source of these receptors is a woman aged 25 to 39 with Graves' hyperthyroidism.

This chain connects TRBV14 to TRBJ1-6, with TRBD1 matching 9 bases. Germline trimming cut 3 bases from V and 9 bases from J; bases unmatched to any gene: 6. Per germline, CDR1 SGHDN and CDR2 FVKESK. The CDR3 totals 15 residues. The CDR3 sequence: CASSQTGGWSSPLHF. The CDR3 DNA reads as TGTGCCAGCAGCCAGACAGGGGGTTGGAGTTCACCCCTCCACTTT.

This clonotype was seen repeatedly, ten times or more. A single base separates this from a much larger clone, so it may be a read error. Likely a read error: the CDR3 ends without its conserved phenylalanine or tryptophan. CDR3 DNA: TGTGCCAGCAGCTTAGGAGGGGCCGACGAGCAGTACTCC. Encoded protein: CASSLGGADEQYS. The chain is built from TRBV7-9 and TRBJ2-7; D may be TRBD1 or TRBD2 (5 bases each). Germline V gene lookup returns CDR1 SEHNR and CDR2 FQNEAQ (reference sequence). V was pared by 1 base and J by 5 bases, with 9 bases between. CDR3 length: 13 amino acids.

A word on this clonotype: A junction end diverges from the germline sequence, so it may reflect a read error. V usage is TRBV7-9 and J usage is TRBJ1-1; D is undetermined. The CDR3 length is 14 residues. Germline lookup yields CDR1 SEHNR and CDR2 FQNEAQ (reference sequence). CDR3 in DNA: TGTGCCAGCAACTTAACCCCCACCCTCGACGGGGCTTTCTTT. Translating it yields CASNLTPTLDGAFF. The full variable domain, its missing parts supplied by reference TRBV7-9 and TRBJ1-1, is DTGVSQNPRHKITKRGQNVTFRCDPISEHNRLYWYRQTLGQGPEFLTYFQNEAQLEKSRLLSDRFSAERPKGSFSTLEIQRTEQGDSAMYLCASNLTPTLDGAFFGQGTRLTVV.

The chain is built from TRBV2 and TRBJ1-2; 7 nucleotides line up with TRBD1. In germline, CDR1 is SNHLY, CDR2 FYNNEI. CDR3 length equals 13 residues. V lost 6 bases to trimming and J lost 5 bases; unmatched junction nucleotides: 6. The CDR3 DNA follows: TGTGCCAGCAGGGCCGGGACAGCTTATGGCTACACCTTC. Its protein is CASRAGTAYGYTF.

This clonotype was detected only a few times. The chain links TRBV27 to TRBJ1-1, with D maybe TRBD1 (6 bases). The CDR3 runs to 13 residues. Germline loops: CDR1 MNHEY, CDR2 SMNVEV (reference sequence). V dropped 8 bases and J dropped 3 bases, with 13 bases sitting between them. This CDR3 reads CASLNRADTEAFF. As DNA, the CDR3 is TGTGCCAGCCTTAACAGGGCTGACACTGAAGCTTTCTTT.

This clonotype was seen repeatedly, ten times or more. In nucleotides, the CDR3 is TGTGCCACTACCTTAACCACTTTGGGACAGGGACTATCGTATGAAAAACTGTTTTTT. Protein product: CATTLTTLGQGLSYEKLFF. This rearrangement joins TRBV24-1 to TRBJ1-4; TRBD1 matches 9 bases. CDR3 length: 19 residues. CDR1 and CDR2 (germline): KGHDR, SFDVKD. Trimming took 10 bases from V and 6 from J; bases not matched to a gene: 23.

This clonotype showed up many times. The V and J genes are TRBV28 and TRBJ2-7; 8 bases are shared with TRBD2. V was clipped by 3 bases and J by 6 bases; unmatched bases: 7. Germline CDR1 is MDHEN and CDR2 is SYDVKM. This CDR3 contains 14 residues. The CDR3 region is CASSFWREVSEQYF. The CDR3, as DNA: TGTGCCAGCAGTTTTTGGCGGGAGGTCTCCGAGCAGTACTTC.

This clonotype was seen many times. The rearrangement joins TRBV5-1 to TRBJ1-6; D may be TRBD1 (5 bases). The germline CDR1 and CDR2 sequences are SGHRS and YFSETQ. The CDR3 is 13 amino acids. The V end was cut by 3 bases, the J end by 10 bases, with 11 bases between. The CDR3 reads CASSSGRGSPLHF. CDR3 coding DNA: TGCGCCAGCAGCTCCGGGCGGGGCTCACCCCTCCACTTT.

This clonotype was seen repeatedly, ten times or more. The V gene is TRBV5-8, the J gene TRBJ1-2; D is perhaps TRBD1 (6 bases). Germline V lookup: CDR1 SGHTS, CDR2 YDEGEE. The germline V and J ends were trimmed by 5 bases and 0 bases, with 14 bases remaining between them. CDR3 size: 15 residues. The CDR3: CASREGGPPNYGYTF. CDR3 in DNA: TGTGCCAGCAGGGAAGGGGGTCCTCCTAACTATGGCTACACCTTC.